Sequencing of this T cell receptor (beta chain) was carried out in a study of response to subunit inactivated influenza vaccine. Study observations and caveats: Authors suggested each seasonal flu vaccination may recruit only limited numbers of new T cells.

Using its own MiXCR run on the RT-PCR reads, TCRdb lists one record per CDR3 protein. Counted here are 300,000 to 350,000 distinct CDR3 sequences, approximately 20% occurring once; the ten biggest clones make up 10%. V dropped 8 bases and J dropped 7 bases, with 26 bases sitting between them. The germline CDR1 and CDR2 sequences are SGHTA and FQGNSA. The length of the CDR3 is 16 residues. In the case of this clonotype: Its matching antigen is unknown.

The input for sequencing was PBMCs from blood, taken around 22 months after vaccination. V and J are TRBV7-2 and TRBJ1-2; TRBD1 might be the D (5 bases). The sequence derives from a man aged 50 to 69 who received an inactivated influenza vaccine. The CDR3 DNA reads TGTGCCAGCTTTCCCCAAGCGGCAGGGAGTAACGGTGGCTACACCTTC. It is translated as CASFPQAAGSNGGYTF.